Detailed here is one T cell receptor beta chain. Primed by a sample-barcoded 5' primer and a J-beta primer mix, a second PCR proceeded for 7 to 11 cycles. TCRdb fed the 5' RACE reads into MiXCR, producing one record per CDR3 protein. The table has 1.5 million to 2 million distinct CDR3 sequences, about 31% seen once; the top ten hold roughly 12%. The sample belongs to a study of blood T cells in healthy people across ages. CDR1 is MNHNY, CDR2 SVGAGI, per germline (reference sequence). CDR3 size: 15 residues. With 6 bases clipped from V and 2 bases from J, the junction kept 4 bases outside the gene matches.

The TCR originated in a woman in her twenties or thirties in good health. The chain has TRBV6-6 and TRBJ2-2; 9 bases agree with TRBD2. The sample was blood. CDR3 amino acids: CASSTGLANTGELFF. The CDR3 DNA reads as TGTGCCAGCAGCACGGGACTAGCCAACACCGGGGAGCTGTTTTTT.